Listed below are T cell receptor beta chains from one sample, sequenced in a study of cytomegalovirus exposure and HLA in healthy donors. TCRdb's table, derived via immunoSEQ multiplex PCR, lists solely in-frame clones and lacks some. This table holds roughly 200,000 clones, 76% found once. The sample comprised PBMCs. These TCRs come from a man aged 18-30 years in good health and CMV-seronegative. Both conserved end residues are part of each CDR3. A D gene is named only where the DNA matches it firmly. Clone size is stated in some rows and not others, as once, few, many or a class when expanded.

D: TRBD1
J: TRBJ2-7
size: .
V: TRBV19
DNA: TGTGCCAGTAGTATAGGGGACAGCAACTACTACGAGCAGTACTTC
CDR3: CASSIGDSNYYEQYF

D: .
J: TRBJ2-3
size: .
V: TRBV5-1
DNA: TGCGCCAGCAGCTTGTTCCTAGGGGAAGGCTCAGATACGCAGTATTTT
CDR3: CASSLFLGEGSDTQYF

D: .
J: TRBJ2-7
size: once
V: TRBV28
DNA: TGTGCCAGCAGTACCCAGTTGTACGAGCAGTACTTC
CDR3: CASSTQLYEQYF

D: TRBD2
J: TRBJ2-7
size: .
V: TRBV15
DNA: TGTGCCACCAGCAGAGATAAAAGCGGGAGTCGCTACGAGCAGTACTTC
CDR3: CATSRDKSGSRYEQYF

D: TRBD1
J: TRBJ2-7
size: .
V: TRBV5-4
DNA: TGTGCCAGCAGCTTGGGGACAGGAGGTTTCTACGAGCAGTACTTC
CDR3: CASSLGTGGFYEQYF

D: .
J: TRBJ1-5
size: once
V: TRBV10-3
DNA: TGTGCCATCAGTTACGGAGGGTCCCAGCCCCAGCATTTT
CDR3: CAISYGGSQPQHF

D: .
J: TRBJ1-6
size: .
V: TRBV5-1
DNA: TGCGCCAGCAGCCAGAACAATTCACCCCTCCACTTT
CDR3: CASSQNNSPLHF

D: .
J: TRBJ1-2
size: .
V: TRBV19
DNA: TGTGCCAGTAGTATAGTGAACAACAACTATGGCTACACCTTC
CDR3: CASSIVNNNYGYTF

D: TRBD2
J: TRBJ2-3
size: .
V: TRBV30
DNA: TGTGCCTGGAGTGTCTCGGGAGGGCGGAGCGGGAGAGGTCCCCGTCCAGATACGCAGTATTTT
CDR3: CAWSVSGGRSGRGPRPDTQYF

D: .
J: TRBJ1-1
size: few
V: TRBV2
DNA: TGTGCCAGCACTAACCCACAGGGAGTTGGGAACACTGAAGCTTTCTTT
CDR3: CASTNPQGVGNTEAFF

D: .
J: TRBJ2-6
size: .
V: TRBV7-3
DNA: TGTGCCAGCAGCTTAACTGGGCCTCCCAACGTCCTGACTTTC
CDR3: CASSLTGPPNVLTF

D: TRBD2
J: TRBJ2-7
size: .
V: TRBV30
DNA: TGTGCCTGGGAGATGGGCGGCGGGAGGGCCTCCGAGCAGTACTTC
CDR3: CAWEMGGGRASEQYF

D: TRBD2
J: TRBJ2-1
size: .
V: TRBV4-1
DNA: TGCGCCAGCAGCAATAGCGGGGGTTACAATGAGCAGTTCTTC
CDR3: CASSNSGGYNEQFF

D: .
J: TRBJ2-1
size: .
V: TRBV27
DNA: TGTGCCAGCAGTCCGATACCACAGGGAACCTACAATGAGCAGTTCTTC
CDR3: CASSPIPQGTYNEQFF

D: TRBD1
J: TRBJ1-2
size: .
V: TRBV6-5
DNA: TGTGCCAGCAGGGAACAGGGGGCGGATGGCTACACCTTC
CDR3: CASREQGADGYTF

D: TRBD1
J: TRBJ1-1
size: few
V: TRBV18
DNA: TGTGCCAGCTCACGTACGGGACAGGGGGCTGAAGCTTTCTTT
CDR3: CASSRTGQGAEAFF

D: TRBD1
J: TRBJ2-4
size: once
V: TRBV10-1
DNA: TGCGCCAGCAGTGAGTCGGGGACAGGGGGCAACATTCAGTACTTC
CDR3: CASSESGTGGNIQYF

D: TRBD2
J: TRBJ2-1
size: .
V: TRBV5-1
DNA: TGCGCCAGCAGCTTGGTTCCCCCGGGACTAGCGGGAAATGAGCAGTTCTTC
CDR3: CASSLVPPGLAGNEQFF

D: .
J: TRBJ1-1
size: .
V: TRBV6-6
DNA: TGTGCCAGCAGTTTCGGGCAGGACAGGAACACTGAAGCTTTCTTT
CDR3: CASSFGQDRNTEAFF

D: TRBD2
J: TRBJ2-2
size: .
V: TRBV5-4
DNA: TGTGCCAGCAGCCTCAGTAGCGGGAGGTTCTCTGGGGAGCTGTTTTTT
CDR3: CASSLSSGRFSGELFF

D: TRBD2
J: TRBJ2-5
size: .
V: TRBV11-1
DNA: TGTGCCAGCAGCTCGACAGACCCGGGGGGGGAGACCCAGTACTTC
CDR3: CASSSTDPGGETQYF

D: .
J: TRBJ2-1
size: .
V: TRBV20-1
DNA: TGCAGTGCTACCCATTACAATGAGCAGTTCTTC
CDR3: CSATHYNEQFF

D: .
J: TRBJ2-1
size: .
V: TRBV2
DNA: TGTGCCAGCAGTGATGACAGCTTGTCGTTTTTTGCCGATGAGCAGTTCTTC
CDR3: CASSDDSLSFFADEQFF

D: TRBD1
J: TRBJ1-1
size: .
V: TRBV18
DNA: TGTGCCAGCTCACCACCGGGAACCGGGACAGACTTCACCTCCAAAGCTTTCTTT
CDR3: CASSPPGTGTDFTSKAFF

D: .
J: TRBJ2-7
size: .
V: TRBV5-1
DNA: TGCGCCAGCAGCTTGGTTGCGGGGCTCTCCTACGAGCAGTACTTC
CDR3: CASSLVAGLSYEQYF

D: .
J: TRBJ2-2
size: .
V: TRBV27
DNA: TGTGCCGGCAGAAGAACGGGAGACACCGGGGAGCTGTTTTTT
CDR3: CAGRRTGDTGELFF

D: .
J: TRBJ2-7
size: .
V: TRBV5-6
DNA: TGTGCCAGCAGCCAAAATTACGAGCAGTACTTC
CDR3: CASSQNYEQYF

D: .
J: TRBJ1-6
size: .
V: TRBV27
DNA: TGTGCCAGCAGTTTGGAGACAGCCTATAATTCACCCCTCCACTTT
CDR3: CASSLETAYNSPLHF

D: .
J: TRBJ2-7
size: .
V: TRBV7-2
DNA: TGTGCCAGCAGCCGGGACAACTACGAGCAGTACTTC
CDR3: CASSRDNYEQYF

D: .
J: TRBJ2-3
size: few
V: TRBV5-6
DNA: TGTGCCAGCACCATAGAAGATACGCAGTATTTT
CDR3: CASTIEDTQYF

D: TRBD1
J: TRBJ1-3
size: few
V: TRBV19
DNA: TGTGCCAGTAGTATTCGAGGGGGCGGCTCTGGAAACACCATATATTTT
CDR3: CASSIRGGGSGNTIYF

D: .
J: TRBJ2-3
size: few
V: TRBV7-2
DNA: TGTGCCAGCAGCTTCTCCTTTAGCGATACGCAGTATTTT
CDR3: CASSFSFSDTQYF

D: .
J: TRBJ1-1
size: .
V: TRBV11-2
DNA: TGTGCCAGCAGCTTTTATTGGCAAGACTTT
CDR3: CASSFYWQDF

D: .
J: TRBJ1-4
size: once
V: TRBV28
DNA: TGTGCCAGCACCACCCAAGGGGTGGGCACTAATGAAAAACTGTTTTTT
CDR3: CASTTQGVGTNEKLFF

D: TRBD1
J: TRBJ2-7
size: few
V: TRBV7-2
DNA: TGTGCCAGCAGCCGGGGGACAGGGGGATTAAACCCCGAGCTCGACGAGCAGTACTTC
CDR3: CASSRGTGGLNPELDEQYF

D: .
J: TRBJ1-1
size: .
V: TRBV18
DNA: TGTGCCAGCTCACCACTTACAGGAGGGACTGAAGCTTTCTTT
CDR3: CASSPLTGGTEAFF

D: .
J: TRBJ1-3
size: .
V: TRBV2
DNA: TGTGCCAGCAGTCTTCAGGGGCAGAAGACTGGAAACACCATATATTTT
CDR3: CASSLQGQKTGNTIYF

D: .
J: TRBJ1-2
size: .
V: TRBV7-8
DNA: TGTGCCAGCAGCTTAGTTGGCCAGGGAATGGGTGGCTACACCTTC
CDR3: CASSLVGQGMGGYTF

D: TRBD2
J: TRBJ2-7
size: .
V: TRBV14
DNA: TGTGCCAGCAGCCAATCCCGGGAGGACTACGAGCAGTACTTC
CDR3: CASSQSREDYEQYF

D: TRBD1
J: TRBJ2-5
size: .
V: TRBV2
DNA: TGTGCCAGCAGTACGAACAGGGGGCTGGAGACCCAGTACTTC
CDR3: CASSTNRGLETQYF

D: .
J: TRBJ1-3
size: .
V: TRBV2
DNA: TGTGCCATCCCGGGACTCTCTGGAAACACCATATATTTT
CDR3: CAIPGLSGNTIYF

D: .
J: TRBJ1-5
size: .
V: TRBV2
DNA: TGTGCCAGCAGCGGCGAATGGCGGGTTACGGCACAAGGCAATCAGCCCCAGCATTTT
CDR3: CASSGEWRVTAQGNQPQHF

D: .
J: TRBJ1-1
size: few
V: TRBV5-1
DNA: TGCGCCAGCAGCTTTAACCCGGCGGGGGAGACTGAAGCTTTCTTT
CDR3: CASSFNPAGETEAFF

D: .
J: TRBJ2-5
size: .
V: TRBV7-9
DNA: TGTGCCAGCAGCTATAGACAAAATCAAGAGACCCAGTACTTC
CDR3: CASSYRQNQETQYF

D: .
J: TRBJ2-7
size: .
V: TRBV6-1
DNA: TGTGCCACAGGAAAACTAGAATGGGAGCAGTACTTC
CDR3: CATGKLEWEQYF

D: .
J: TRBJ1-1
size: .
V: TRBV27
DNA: TGTGCCAGCAGTCTCGACTCGAACACTGAAGCTTTCTTT
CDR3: CASSLDSNTEAFF

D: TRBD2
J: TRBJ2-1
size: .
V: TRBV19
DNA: TGTGCCAGTAGTCGAAGCGGGAGGGTCTACAATGAGCAGTTCTTC
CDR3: CASSRSGRVYNEQFF

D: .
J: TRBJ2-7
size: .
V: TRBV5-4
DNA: TGTGCCAGCAGCCTGGTGGCGAATCAGGACGAGCAGTACTTC
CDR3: CASSLVANQDEQYF

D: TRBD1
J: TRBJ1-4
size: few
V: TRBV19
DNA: TGTGCCAGTAGTAGAGGCAGGGGGGTCGGTAATGAAAAACTGTTTTTT
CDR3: CASSRGRGVGNEKLFF

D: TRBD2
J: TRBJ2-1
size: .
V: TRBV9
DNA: TGTGCCAGCAGCATTTCCCATAGCTCCGGGACTAGCACGATCTATGAGCAGTTCTTC
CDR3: CASSISHSSGTSTIYEQFF

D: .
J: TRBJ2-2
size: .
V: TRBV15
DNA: TGTGCCACCAGCAGTCCTACCCACACCGGGGAGCTGTTTTTT
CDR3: CATSSPTHTGELFF

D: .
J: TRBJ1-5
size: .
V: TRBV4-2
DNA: TGTGCCAGCAGCCCCCATGACGCAGGGAATCAGCCCCAGCATTTT
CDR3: CASSPHDAGNQPQHF

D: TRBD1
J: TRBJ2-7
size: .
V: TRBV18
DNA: TGTGCCAGCTCGCCGGGACAGGGGTTCTCCTACGAGCAGTACTTC
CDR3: CASSPGQGFSYEQYF

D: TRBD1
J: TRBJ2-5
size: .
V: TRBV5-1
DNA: TGCGCCAGCAGCATTTGGGACAGGGAAGAGACCCAGTACTTC
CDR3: CASSIWDREETQYF